The sequence of this TCR beta chain was determined in a study of T cell responses to AZD1222 COVID-19 vaccine. The CDR3 spans 16 residues. Germline lookup yields CDR1 SGHTA and CDR2 FQGNSA. The junction had 7 bases not matched to a gene; V was cut back by 1 base and J by 4 bases. The protocol was immunoSEQ multiplex PCR, while the TCRdb copy is restricted to in-frame clones and leaves out a portion. The sample lists 95,000 to 130,000 clones; 80% to 90% were seen once. The sequence was obtained from an adult in good health. The chain has TRBV7-2 and TRBJ2-1, with 7 bases lining up with TRBD1. Specimen: peripheral blood, collected on day 0 of AZD1222 vaccination. CDR3 loop: CASSLEGAGAYNEQFF. The DNA for the CDR3 is TGTGCCAGCAGCTTAGAGGGGGCAGGGGCATACAATGAGCAGTTCTTC. The whole variable domain, remainder taken from reference TRBV7-2 and TRBJ2-1, is GAGVSQSPSNKVTEKGKDVELRCDPISGHTALYWYRQSLGQGLEFLIYFQGNSAPDKSGLPSDRFSAERTGGSVSTLTIQRTQQEDSAVYLCASSLEGAGAYNEQFFGPGTRLTVL.